This TCR beta chain was identified in a study of blood T cells in healthy people across ages. Study observations and caveats: Unsorted PBMCs ruled out conclusive naive versus antigen-experienced comparison.

Alongside a J-beta primer mix, a sample-barcoded 5' primer served in a second PCR lasting roughly 7 to 11 cycles. Each cDNA molecule received a tag from a template-switch adaptor that had 12 random nucleotides. Every sample gave at least 3 million paired-end reads containing CDR3. One entry per CDR3 protein results from TCRdb running MiXCR on the 5' RACE reads. The sample shows around 870,000 distinct CDR3 sequences, 25% to 35% of them seen only once. The CDR3 length is 15 residues. CDR1 and CDR2 (germline): DFQATT, SNEGSKA (reference sequence). Note on this clonotype: Its antigen remains unknown. A much larger clone differs from this one at a single base, so this may be a read error.

V gene TRBV20-1 combines with J gene TRBJ2-4; 9 nucleotides agree with TRBD2. The J call is doubtful: the DNA matches TRBJ2-5 better. This clonotype was sampled from a woman older than 75 in good health. Sequenced input: blood. For the CDR3, the DNA is TGCAGTGCCTGGGGTGGTAGCGGGGGAGAAGAGACCCAGTACTTC. This sequence encodes CSAWGGSGGEETQYF.